These 27 T cell receptor beta chains came from one sample sequenced in a study of cytomegalovirus exposure and HLA in healthy donors. PCR used 60 Vbeta primers and 13 Jbeta primers. Generated by immunoSEQ multiplex PCR, the TCRdb table keeps only in-frame clones and is missing some. The sample consists of under 300,000 clones, roughly 86% of them appearing once. The sequenced sample consisted of PBMCs. These receptors were obtained from a woman between 40 and 50 years old in good health and CMV-seropositive.

This clone was seen a few times. V usage is TRBV6-1 and J usage is TRBJ2-1; 9 bases agree with TRBD2. The germline V gene encodes CDR1 MNHNS and CDR2 SASEGT. Trimming at V came to 2 bases and at J to 14 bases, leaving 4 bases not matched to a gene. The CDR3 totals 12 residues. The CDR3 spells CASSERGLAKFF. The CDR3 DNA reads TGTGCCAGCAGTGAAAGGGGACTAGCAAAGTTCTTC.

This CDR3 is CASSFRYTGNTEAFF. CDR3 bases: TGTGCCAGCAGTTTCCGATATACAGGGAACACTGAAGCTTTCTTT. The J gene is TRBJ1-1, the V gene TRBV6-5; tentatively, D is TRBD1 (5 bases). Germline CDR1 reads MNHEY; CDR2 reads SVGAGI. This CDR3 spans 15 amino acids. The V end was cut by 4 bases, the J end by 1 base, with 13 bases between.

The gene calls are TRBV28 and TRBJ2-1, with 8 bases matching TRBD1. The germline V gene encodes CDR1 MDHEN and CDR2 SYDVKM. The CDR3 has 15 residues. V lost 6 bases and J lost 4; bases outside the gene matches: 8. The chain's CDR3 is CASSTRQGWYNEQFF. For the CDR3, the DNA is TGTGCCAGCAGCACAAGACAGGGGTGGTACAATGAGCAGTTCTTC.

V and J are TRBV30 and TRBJ1-6, with D maybe TRBD1 (6 bases). The CDR3 is made up of 13 amino acids. CDR1 and CDR2 from the germline V gene are GTSNPN and SVGIG (reference sequence). Trimming took off 4 bases at V and 7 bases at J, with 11 bases between the two ends. In DNA form, the CDR3 reads TGTGCCTGGACGGCAGGGGCGAATTCACCCCTCCACTTT. It is translated as CAWTAGANSPLHF.

The V and J genes are TRBV28 and TRBJ1-2; D is unresolved. The CDR3 spans 13 residues. Trimming removed 3 bases from V and 0 bases from J, with 5 bases in between. Germline V gene sequence: CDR1 MDHEN, CDR2 SYDVKM. CDR3 region: CASSFTANYGYTF. Here the CDR3 DNA reads TGTGCCAGCAGTTTTACAGCTAACTATGGCTACACCTTC.

The chain combines TRBV19 with TRBJ1-3; D is possibly TRBD1 (6 bases). V was pared by 4 bases and J by 0 bases, with 28 bases between. Germline V gene data show CDR1 as LNHDA and CDR2 as SQIVND (reference sequence). The CDR3 has 21 amino acids. The CDR3 protein is CASSRPWGPLIINSSGNTIYF. DNA of the CDR3: TGTGCCAGTAGTAGACCCTGGGGGCCCCTCATCATAAACAGCTCTGGAAACACCATATATTTT.

The J gene is TRBJ2-4, the V gene TRBV7-2; D is possibly TRBD2 (5 bases). The CDR3 covers 16 residues. Germline V gives CDR1 SGHTA, CDR2 FQGNSA. V lost 5 bases and J 1 base, leaving 15 bases between the germline ends. In nucleotides, the CDR3 is TGTGCCAGCAGCCCGAGGGCGAGTGTTGCCAAAAACATTCAGTACTTC. Its protein is CASSPRASVAKNIQYF.

V usage is TRBV27 and J usage is TRBJ2-7, with D hard to call. V lost 4 bases and J 2 bases, leaving 12 bases between the germline ends. CDR3 length equals 14 residues. Germline V gene sequence: CDR1 MNHEY, CDR2 SMNVEV (reference sequence). The CDR3 spells CASSCHSIPYEQYF. The CDR3 DNA follows: TGTGCCAGCAGTTGTCACAGTATTCCCTACGAGCAGTACTTC.

V usage is TRBV4-2 and J usage is TRBJ2-7; the match to TRBD1 covers 9 bases. This CDR3 region has 15 residues. V shed 5 bases and J 6 bases; nucleotides not matched to a gene: 11. CDR1 is LGHNA, CDR2 YNFKEQ, per germline. CDR3 region: CASSGGTGLQGEQYF. The CDR3 DNA sequence: TGTGCCAGCAGCGGAGGGACAGGGCTTCAGGGCGAGCAGTACTTC.

Here the CDR3 reads CATSRDVMAGYEKLFF. CDR3 nucleotides: TGTGCCACCAGCAGAGATGTGATGGCCGGGTATGAAAAACTGTTTTTT. This chain connects TRBV15 to TRBJ1-4; D not resolved. Per germline, CDR1 LNHNV and CDR2 YYDKDF (reference sequence). V was shortened by 0 bases and J by 6 bases, with 14 bases between the two germline ends. This CDR3 comprises 16 residues.

This clone was detected only a few times. V and J are TRBV7-3 and TRBJ2-1; TRBD2 agrees at 8 bases. Germline V lookup: CDR1 SGHTA, CDR2 FQGTGA. Losses at the gene ends were 2 bases for V and 2 bases for J; bases not matched to a gene: 8. This CDR3 has 17 amino acids. The CDR3 DNA follows: TGTGCCAGCAGCTTAGATCCAGCGGGAGCCCCCTACAATGAGCAGTTCTTC. Amino acid sequence: CASSLDPAGAPYNEQFF.

The chain employs TRBV5-4 and TRBJ2-7; D is undetermined. The V end lost 0 bases, the J end lost 5 bases, and 15 bases lay between the germline ends. Germline values: CDR1 SGHNT, CDR2 YYREEE (reference sequence). The CDR3 consists of 15 residues. The DNA for the CDR3 is TGTGCCAGCAGCTTGGATAGGTTAGCCGTCCACGAGCAGTACTTC. This sequence encodes CASSLDRLAVHEQYF.

This rearrangement joins TRBV19 to TRBJ1-3; no definite D call. Germline V gene data show CDR1 as LNHDA and CDR2 as SQIVND (reference sequence). V was clipped by 1 base and J by 2 bases, with 9 bases between them. The CDR3 covers 15 residues. CDR3 residues: CASSIVGYAGNTIYF. The CDR3 DNA follows: TGTGCCAGTAGTATAGTCGGGTACGCTGGAAACACCATATATTTT.

This clone turned up a few times. V usage is TRBV28 and J usage is TRBJ2-7; TRBD2 matches 10 bases. This CDR3 is built from 16 residues. Losses at the gene ends were 5 bases for V and 5 bases for J; bases not matched to a gene: 12. Germline CDR1 is MDHEN and CDR2 is SYDVKM. CDR3 sequence: CASSPLLAGAVHEQYF. Here the CDR3 DNA reads TGTGCCAGCAGTCCTCTCCTAGCGGGAGCCGTGCACGAGCAGTACTTC.

This clone has only one observation. The rearrangement links TRBV19 to TRBJ1-3, with D tentatively TRBD1 (6 bases). Trimming shortened V by 9 bases and J by 0 bases, and 15 bases separated the two germline ends. Germline V gives CDR1 LNHDA, CDR2 SQIVND (reference sequence). The CDR3 totals 15 residues. The CDR3 sequence is CASTLGADSGNTIYF. The CDR3 region has the DNA TGTGCCAGCACGCTGGGGGCAGACTCTGGAAACACCATATATTTT.

CDR3 nucleotide sequence: TGCGCCAGCCGCCCCCCGGGACTAGCGGGCCAAGAGACCCAGTACTTC. This gives the protein CASRPPGLAGQETQYF. The V call is TRBV5-1, the J call TRBJ2-5, with 12 bases lining up with TRBD2. Germline assignment: CDR1 SGHRS and CDR2 YFSETQ. With 7 bases clipped from V and 1 base from J, the junction kept 8 bases outside the gene matches. The CDR3 covers 16 residues.

This chain joins TRBV5-1 and TRBJ2-5; TRBD2 is a possible D gene (5 bases). Trimming left V 4 bases short and J 0 bases short, with 13 bases between. Germline loops: CDR1 SGHRS, CDR2 YFSETQ. This CDR3 is 15 amino acids long. CDR3 protein: CASSQPGGYQETQYF. DNA for the CDR3: TGCGCCAGCAGCCAGCCGGGCGGGTACCAAGAGACCCAGTACTTC.

The chain employs TRBV28 and TRBJ1-2; no clear D. The CDR3 covers 13 residues. With 6 bases removed from V and 4 bases from J, the gap between germline ends came to 12 bases. CDR1 and CDR2 (germline): MDHEN, SYDVKM. The CDR3 DNA reads as TGTGCCAGCAGATGGAGACGGCTCTATGGCTACACCTTC. Its protein is CASRWRRLYGYTF.

CDR3 region: CSARAQGGQFF. In DNA, the CDR3 is TGCAGTGCTAGAGCACAGGGTGGGCAGTTCTTC. This chain connects TRBV20-1 to TRBJ2-1, with a weak D call TRBD1 (6 bases). V was trimmed by 1 base and J by 12 bases, leaving 10 bases between them. Looked up from germline, CDR1 is DFQATT and CDR2 is SNEGSKA (reference sequence). The CDR3 runs 11 residues.

This rearrangement joins TRBV21-1 to TRBJ2-7; the listed D gene, TRBD1, was not tested against the DNA. TRBV21-1 is shown as a pseudogene. The CDR3 length is 14 residues. CDR3 sequence (DNA): TGTGCCACCTTATTCCGGGACAGGGGGCTCACCGAGTACTTC. This encodes CATLFRDRGLTEYF.

This chain connects TRBV7-2 to TRBJ2-7; D is uncertain. The germline V gene encodes CDR1 SGHTA and CDR2 FQGNSA. Trimming took 1 base from V and 4 from J, leaving 8 bases between them. The CDR3 totals 13 residues. CDR3 amino acids: CASSLEARYEQYF. DNA for the CDR3: TGTGCCAGCAGCTTAGAAGCGAGATACGAGCAGTACTTC.

The chain couples TRBV4-2 to TRBJ2-5, with no clear D. The V end was cut by 0 bases, the J end by 4 bases, with 9 bases between. Germline V gene lookup returns CDR1 LGHNA and CDR2 YNFKEQ. CDR3 length equals 14 residues. The CDR3 coding sequence is TGTGCCAGCAGCCAAGATCTGGTTAGAGAGACCCAGTACTTC. Amino acids: CASSQDLVRETQYF.

CDR3 DNA: TGTGCCAGCAGCTTGGGGGGGTCGGGGAACACTGAAGCTTTCTTT. Encoded protein: CASSLGGSGNTEAFF. The gene calls are TRBV7-2 and TRBJ1-1, with TRBD1 as a possible D gene (5 bases). Trimming shortened V by 3 bases and J by 1 base, and 12 bases separated the two germline ends. Germline V gene data show CDR1 as SGHTA and CDR2 as FQGNSA. The CDR3 loop spans 15 amino acids.

This CDR3 is CASSLGAAQETQYF. The DNA for the CDR3 is TGTGCCAGCAGCTTAGGGGCTGCTCAAGAGACCCAGTACTTC. This chain connects TRBV7-2 to TRBJ2-5; D uncertain. V shed 1 base and J shed 2 bases, with 8 bases lying between them. CDR1 and CDR2 (germline): SGHTA, FQGNSA. The CDR3 extends over 14 amino acids.

The V gene is TRBV18, the J gene TRBJ1-1, with unresolved D. Trimming pared 3 bases from V and 7 bases from J, leaving 9 bases between. The CDR3 loop spans 12 amino acids. CDR1 is KGHSH and CDR2 is LQKENI in the germline V gene. CDR3 nucleotide sequence: TGTGCCAGCTCACCTCCTGAGGGTGAAGCTTTCTTT. It translates to CASSPPEGEAFF.

The genes are TRBV5-1 and TRBJ1-1, with a tentative D call TRBD1 (5 bases). The germline V gene encodes CDR1 SGHRS and CDR2 YFSETQ. The CDR3 covers 16 residues. Between the trimmed V and J ends, which lost 0 bases and 4 bases, there was a span of 16 bases. CDR3 loop: CASSLAKGPQVTEAFF. CDR3 nucleotide sequence: TGCGCCAGCAGCTTGGCCAAGGGGCCGCAGGTCACTGAAGCTTTCTTT.

V usage is TRBV7-9 and J usage is TRBJ1-4, with a weak D call TRBD1 (6 bases). Germline CDR1 and CDR2: SEHNR and FQNEAQ (reference sequence). V lost 2 bases, J lost 9 bases, and 13 bases lay in between. The CDR3 runs to 14 residues. The CDR3 bases are TGTGCCAGCAGCTTAACAGGGTCCGAGCAAAAACTGTTTTTT. As protein: CASSLTGSEQKLFF.